The entry below describes one TCR beta chain. The data stem from a study of CD8 T cells in Susac syndrome. Germline V gives CDR1 SGHDT, CDR2 YYEEEE. The CDR3 has 14 amino acids. The junction had 3 bases not matched to a gene; V was cut back by 4 bases and J by 0 bases. RNA was extracted with the RNeasy kit, and a quantity of roughly 0.5 to 1 ug was reverse transcribed using random hexamers. The method of amplification for TCR beta CDR3 was immunoSEQ multiplex PCR, covering 54 Vbeta and 13 Jbeta. TCRdb called the immunoSEQ multiplex PCR reads again in MiXCR, with one record for every CDR3 protein. Of about 200,000 distinct CDR3 sequences in the sample, about 93% were seen once.

The receptor comes from a human donor with multiple sclerosis. The chain combines TRBV5-6 with TRBJ1-1; TRBD1 matches 7 bases. The sample was CD8+ T cells from PBMCs. The CDR3 DNA reads as TGTGCCAGCAGCCCGGGACAGATGAACACTGAAGCTTTCTTT. It is translated as CASSPGQMNTEAFF.